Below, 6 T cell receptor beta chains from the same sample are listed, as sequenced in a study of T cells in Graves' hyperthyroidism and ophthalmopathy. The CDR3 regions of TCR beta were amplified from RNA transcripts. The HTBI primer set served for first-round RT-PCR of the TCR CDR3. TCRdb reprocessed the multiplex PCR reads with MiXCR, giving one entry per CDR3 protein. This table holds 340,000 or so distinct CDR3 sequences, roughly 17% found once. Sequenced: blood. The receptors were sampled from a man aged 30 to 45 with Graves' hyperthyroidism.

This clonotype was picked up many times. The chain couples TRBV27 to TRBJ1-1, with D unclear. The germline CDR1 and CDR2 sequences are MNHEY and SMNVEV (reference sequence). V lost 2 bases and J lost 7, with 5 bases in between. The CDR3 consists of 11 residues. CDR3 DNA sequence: TGTGCCAGCAGTTTAGGTTATGAAGCTTTCTTT. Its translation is CASSLGYEAFF.

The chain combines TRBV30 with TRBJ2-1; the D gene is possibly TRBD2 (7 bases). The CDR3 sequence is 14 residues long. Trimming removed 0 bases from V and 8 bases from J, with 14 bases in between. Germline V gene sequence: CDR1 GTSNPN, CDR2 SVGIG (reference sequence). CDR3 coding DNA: TGTGCCTGGAGTGTAAGGACTAGGGGGGATGAGCAGTTCTTC. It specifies CAWSVRTRGDEQFF.

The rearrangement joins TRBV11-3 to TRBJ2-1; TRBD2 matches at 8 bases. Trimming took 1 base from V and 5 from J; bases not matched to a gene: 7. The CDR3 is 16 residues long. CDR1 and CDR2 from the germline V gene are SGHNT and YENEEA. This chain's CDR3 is CASSLVSGSRDNEQFF. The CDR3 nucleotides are TGTGCCAGCAGCTTAGTAAGCGGGAGTCGGGACAATGAGCAGTTCTTC.

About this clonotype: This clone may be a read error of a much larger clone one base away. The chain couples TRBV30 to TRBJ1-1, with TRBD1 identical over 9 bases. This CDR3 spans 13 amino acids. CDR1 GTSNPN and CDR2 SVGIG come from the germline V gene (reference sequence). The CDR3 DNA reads TGTGCCTGGAACCGGGACAGGGTAACTGAAGCTCTCTTT. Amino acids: CAWNRDRVTEALF. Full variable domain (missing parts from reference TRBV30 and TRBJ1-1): SQTIHQWPATLVQPVGSPLSLECTVEGTSNPNLYWYRQAAGRGLQLLFYSVGIGQISSEVPQNLSASRPQDRQFILSSKKLLLSDSGFYLCAWNRDRVTEALFGQGTRLTVV.

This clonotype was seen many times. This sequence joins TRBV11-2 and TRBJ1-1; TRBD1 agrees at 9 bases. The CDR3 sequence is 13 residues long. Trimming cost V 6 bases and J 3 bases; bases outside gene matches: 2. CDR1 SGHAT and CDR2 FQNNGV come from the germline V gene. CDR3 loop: CASRGDRDTEAFF. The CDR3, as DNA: TGTGCCAGCAGGGGGGACAGGGACACTGAAGCTTTCTTT.

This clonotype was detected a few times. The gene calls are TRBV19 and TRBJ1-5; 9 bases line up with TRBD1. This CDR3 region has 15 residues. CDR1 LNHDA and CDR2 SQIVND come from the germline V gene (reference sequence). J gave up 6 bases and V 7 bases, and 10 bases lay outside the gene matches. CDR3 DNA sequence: TGTGCCAGTACCTCTTGGACAGGGGAGGCTCAGCCCCAGCATTTT. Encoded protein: CASTSWTGEAQPQHF. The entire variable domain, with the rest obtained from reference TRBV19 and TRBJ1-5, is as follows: DGGITQSPKYLFRKEGQNVTLSCEQNLNHDAMYWYRQDPGQGLRLIYYSQIVNDFQKGDIAEGYSVSREKKESFPLTVTSAQKNPTAFYLCASTSWTGEAQPQHFGDGTRLSIL.